This T cell receptor beta chain was documented in a study of blood T cell repertoires in COVID-19. Study information: Acute and convalescent COVID-19 samples came from the United States, Italy and Spain. PBMCs, B-cell-depleted T cells, or T cells provided the cDNA or gDNA that made up the material.

Germline trimming cut 7 bases from V and 5 bases from J; bases unmatched to any gene: 8. Germline CDR1 SGDLS, CDR2 YYNGEE. This CDR3 has 15 amino acids. In the original processing: How many nucleated cells were present was estimated from reference gene primer amplification. Sequencing used immunoSEQ multiplex PCR; TCRdb keeps in-frame clones, though not all of them. The DNA was the basis for D and trimming; V, J and clone size are from that table. The top ten clones hold roughly 19% of a sample with about 160,000 clones, 80% to 90% of them seen once. The chain carries TRBV9 and TRBJ2-2; 10 nucleotides align to TRBD2. Sequencing input: peripheral blood. The sequence was obtained from a woman of 80 years or more with acute or convalescent COVID-19. The CDR3 DNA reads as TGTGCCAGCGGACGGAGCGGGGGGGCAACCGGGGAGCTGTTTTTT. This encodes CASGRSGGATGELFF.